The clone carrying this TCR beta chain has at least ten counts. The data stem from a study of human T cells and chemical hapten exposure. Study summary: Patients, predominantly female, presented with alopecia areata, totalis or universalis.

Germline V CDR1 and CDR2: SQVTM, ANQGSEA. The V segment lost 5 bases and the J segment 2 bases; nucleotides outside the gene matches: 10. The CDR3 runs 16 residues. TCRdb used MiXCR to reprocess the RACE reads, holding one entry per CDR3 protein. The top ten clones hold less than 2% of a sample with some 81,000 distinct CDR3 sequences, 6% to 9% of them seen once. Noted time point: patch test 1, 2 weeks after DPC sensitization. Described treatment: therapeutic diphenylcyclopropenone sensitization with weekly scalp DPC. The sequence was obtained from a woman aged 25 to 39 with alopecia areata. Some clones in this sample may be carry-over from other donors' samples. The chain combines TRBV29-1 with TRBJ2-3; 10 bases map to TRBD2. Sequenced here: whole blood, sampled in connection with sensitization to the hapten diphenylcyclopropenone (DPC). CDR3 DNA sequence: TGCAGCGTTAGGGGGGGCCTAGCGGGGGCCACAGATACGCAGTATTTT. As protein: CSVRGGLAGATDTQYF.